This TCR beta chain was observed in a study of cytomegalovirus exposure and HLA in healthy donors. PCR employed 60 Vbeta and 13 Jbeta primers. Some clones are missing from TCRdb's copy, which holds only in-frame ones; the method was immunoSEQ multiplex PCR. This sample has 50,000 to 70,000 clones; less than 85% occur once, and the top ten carry roughly 6.4%. The V end lost 7 bases, the J end lost 6 bases, and 24 bases lay between the germline ends. Looked up from germline, CDR1 is MNHEY and CDR2 is SMNVEV (reference sequence). The CDR3 is made up of 16 amino acids. What was sequenced was PBMCs. This clonotype originated in a man aged 25 to 45 in good health and CMV-seropositive. V usage is TRBV27 and J usage is TRBJ1-1; perhaps TRBD1 as D (6 bases). The CDR3 nucleotides are TGTGCCAGCATCTTTTTCCCCATAACAGGGACGGCTGAAGCTTTCTTT. This translates into CASIFFPITGTAEAFF.